These T cell receptor beta chains were read from a single sample in a study of metastatic and nonmetastatic thyroid tumors. TCRdb re-processed the PCR reads through MiXCR. The sample holds 30,000 to 35,000 clones, roughly a sixth seen once. Sequences were obtained from blood. These receptors were taken from a female donor with papillary thyroid cancer or a benign thyroid nodule (not recorded which). Some clones in this sample may be carry-over from other donors' samples. Each CDR3 is given with its conserved first and last residue. The D gene is left open where the match is weak. Clone size appears in some rows only: once, few, many, or a class for an expanded clone.

. | TRBJ2-2 | 15 | . | TRBV6-4 | TGTGCCAGCAGTGAACGTGGGGCCGACACCGTGGAGCTGTTTTTT | CASSERGADTVELFF
few | TRBJ2-5 | 15 | TRBD2 | TRBV28 | TGTGCCAGCAGCCGACCAGCGGGGGGAGCGGAGACCCAGTACTTC | CASSRPAGGAETQYF
few | TRBJ2-1 | 15 | . | TRBV12-3/TRBV12-4 | TGTGCCAGCGCCCCTTTTGGGGTGAACTACAATGAGCAGTTCTTC | CASAPFGVNYNEQFF
many | TRBJ2-7 | 16 | TRBD2 | TRBV5-4 | TGTGCCAGCAGCTTTGGATCCGGAGCGGGAGTCTACGAGCAGTACTTC | CASSFGSGAGVYEQYF
many | TRBJ1-4 | 14 | TRBD1 | TRBV20-1 | TGCAGTGCTAGAGTTGGGACAGGGAATGAAAAACTGTTTTTT | CSARVGTGNEKLFF
few | TRBJ1-6 | 14 | TRBD1 | TRBV6-1 | TGTGCCAGCAGTGAATTAGGGGGCAGTACACCCCTCCACTTT | CASSELGGSTPLHF
few | TRBJ2-7 | 17 | . | TRBV3-1 | TGTGCCCCCCGAGGGGAACAGTACAGGGTTCGGACCTACGAGCAGTACTTC | CAPRGEQYRVRTYEQYF
many | TRBJ2-1 | 15 | . | TRBV7-2 | TGTGCCAGCAAACTGACCGTTACAGGCGACAATGAGCAGTTCTTC | CASKLTVTGDNEQFF
. | TRBJ2-3 | 13 | . | TRBV11-2 | TGTGCCAGCAGCTTCGTCCCCACAGATACGCAGTATTTT | CASSFVPTDTQYF
many | TRBJ2-1 | 15 | TRBD2 | TRBV20-1 | TGCAGTGCTGGCCTAGCGGGAGTTTCGGTCAATGAGCAGTTCTTC | CSAGLAGVSVNEQFF
. | TRBJ2-2 | 18 | TRBD2 | TRBV11-2 | TGTGCCAGCAGCAGAAACATAGCGGGAGGGTCGAACACCGGGGAGCTGTTTTTT | CASSRNIAGGSNTGELFF
medium-sized | TRBJ2-7 | 14 | . | TRBV11-2 | TGTGCCAGCAGCTTAGGACAGGGAGGATACGAGCAGTACTTC | CASSLGQGGYEQYF
many | TRBJ1-2 | 12 | . | TRBV11-2 | TGTGCCAGCAGCTCCTTATTTGGTGGCTACACCTTC | CASSSLFGGYTF
many | TRBJ1-2 | 15 | . | TRBV6-2/TRBV6-3 | TGTGCCAGCAGTTACGCCGGGGGAGAAGGGAATGGCTACACCTTC | CASSYAGGEGNGYTF
. | TRBJ2-2 | 12 | . | TRBV12-3/TRBV12-4 | TGTGCCAGCACTTTTAGGGCCGGAGAGCTGTTTTTT | CASTFRAGELFF
many | TRBJ2-7 | 16 | TRBD1 | TRBV4-1 | TGCGCCAGCAGCCTAAATAGGGGACAGGGGGCCGACGAGCAGTACTTC | CASSLNRGQGADEQYF
many | TRBJ2-7 | 11 | . | TRBV20-1 | TGCAGTGCTGGGGAGGTGGGCGAGCAGTACTTC | CSAGEVGEQYF
many | TRBJ2-1 | 11 | . | TRBV12-3/TRBV12-4 | TGTGCCAGCAGTTACGACCTGGAGCAGTTCTTC | CASSYDLEQFF
many | TRBJ1-1 | 15 | . | TRBV6-5 | TGTGCCAGCAGTTACTCTGGCAGGGGATTTGCTGAAGCTTTCTTT | CASSYSGRGFAEAFF
few | TRBJ2-1 | 15 | . | TRBV15 | TGTGCCACCAGCAGGAAAGGACAGAATTACAATGAGCAGTTCTTC | CATSRKGQNYNEQFF
many | TRBJ1-2 | 14 | . | TRBV19 | TGTGCCAGTAGTATGATCCTTCCTAACTATGGCTACACCTTC | CASSMILPNYGYTF
. | TRBJ2-3 | 15 | TRBD1 | TRBV6-9 | TGTGCCAGCAGTGAGGGGACAGGGGAAACAGATACGCAGTATTTT | CASSEGTGETDTQYF
medium-sized | TRBJ2-7 | 12 | TRBD1 | TRBV20-1 | TGCAGTGCTAGGACAGGGGGCTACGAGCAGTACTTC | CSARTGGYEQYF
many | TRBJ2-5 | 15 | TRBD2 | TRBV20-1 | TGCAGTGCGCCCTGGGCGGGAGGACCGGGGGAGACCCAGTACTTC | CSAPWAGGPGETQYF
. | TRBJ2-3 | 17 | . | TRBV6-1 | TGTGCCAGCAGTGAGGTTGAAGGCAGCGGTTTGCGGGATACGCAGTATTTT | CASSEVEGSGLRDTQYF
. | TRBJ2-1 | 14 | . | TRBV6-1 | TGTGCCAGCAGAGCTCCCGGGGAGCCCCGATGGCAGTTCTTC | CASRAPGEPRWQFF
medium-sized | TRBJ1-1 | 14 | . | TRBV20-1 | TGCAGTGCTAGTCCCCCCCCGGGGGCCACTGAAGCTTTCTTT | CSASPPPGATEAFF
once | TRBJ2-5 | 12 | TRBD2 | TRBV20-1 | TGCAGTTCCCCTACTAGCGGTGTCACCCAGTACTTC | CSSPTSGVTQYF
many | TRBJ2-5 | 17 | TRBD2 | TRBV10-3 | TGTGCCATCAGTGAATGGACTAGCGGGAGGGCCTCGAAGACCCAGTACTTC | CAISEWTSGRASKTQYF
many | TRBJ1-3 | 16 | . | TRBV9 | TGTGCCAGTAGCCCTCAGTTGGTAGGGGCTGGAAACACCATATATTTT | CASSPQLVGAGNTIYF
many | TRBJ1-2 | 13 | . | TRBV29-1 | TGCAGCGTTGACCTCGAAGGGGGAAATGGCTACACCTTC | CSVDLEGGNGYTF
many | TRBJ2-3 | 17 | TRBD2 | TRBV30 | TGTGCCTGGACTATGCTCGGGACTAGCGGGAGGGCGGATACGCAGTATTTT | CAWTMLGTSGRADTQYF
few | TRBJ2-1 | 15 | TRBD2 | TRBV3-1 | TGTGCCAGCAGCCCTAAGCGGGAGATAGACAATGAGCAGTTCTTC | CASSPKREIDNEQFF
many | TRBJ1-2 | 13 | . | TRBV7-2 | TGTGCCAGCAGCTTGACGGGGATGTATGGCTACACCTTC | CASSLTGMYGYTF
few | TRBJ1-6 | 16 | TRBD1 | TRBV15 | TGTGCCACCAGCAGAGCCCTTGGACAGGATAATTCACCCCTCCACTTT | CATSRALGQDNSPLHF
many | TRBJ1-2 | 13 | . | TRBV7-2 | TGTGCCAGCAGCTTAGGCGCAGACTATGGCTACACCTTC | CASSLGADYGYTF
many | TRBJ2-2 | 19 | TRBD2 | TRBV3-1 | TGTGCCAGCAGCCAAAATTGGCTAGCGGGAGGGCCGGGCACCGGGGAGCTGTTTTTT | CASSQNWLAGGPGTGELFF
medium-sized | TRBJ1-1 | 15 | . | TRBV20-1 | TGCAGTGCTAGAGAGACAGGTCCAATGAACACTGAAGCTTTCTTT | CSARETGPMNTEAFF
many | TRBJ1-6 | 15 | TRBD1 | TRBV12-3/TRBV12-4 | TGTGCCAGCAGCCTCCAGACAGGGGCTAATTCACCCCTCCACTTT | CASSLQTGANSPLHF
many | TRBJ2-3 | 16 | TRBD1 | TRBV7-9 | TGTGCCAGCAGCCCGGGACAGGGAAGGGGCACAGATACGCAGTATTTT | CASSPGQGRGTDTQYF
many | TRBJ1-6 | 14 | . | TRBV5-1 | TGCGCCAGCAGCTTTACGAGGGGGAATTCACCCCTCCACTTT | CASSFTRGNSPLHF
many | TRBJ2-4 | 15 | . | TRBV28 | TGTGCCAGCAGTTTCGGAGCAGGGGAGTTAAACATTCAGTACTTC | CASSFGAGELNIQYF
. | TRBJ1-2 | 13 | TRBD1 | TRBV7-2 | TGTGCCAGCAGAACGGGACAGGGGGATGGCTACACCTTC | CASRTGQGDGYTF
many | TRBJ2-3 | 16 | TRBD2 | TRBV15 | TGTGCCACCAGCAGCGGCCGGCTAGCGGCGACAGATACGCAGTATTTT | CATSSGRLAATDTQYF
many | TRBJ1-1 | 13 | . | TRBV9 | TGTGCCAGCAGCGTGGCCCCGAACACTGAAGCTTTCTTT | CASSVAPNTEAFF
many | TRBJ2-5 | 13 | . | TRBV7-3 | TGTGCCAGCAGCTTCGGCGCGGGAGAGACCCAGTACTTC | CASSFGAGETQYF
. | TRBJ1-1 | 13 | . | TRBV14 | TGTGCCAGCAGCCAGAGACGTCTCACTGAAGCTTTCTTT | CASSQRRLTEAFF
. | TRBJ1-1 | 11 | . | TRBV12-3/TRBV12-4 | TGTGCCAGCACCTCGAACACTGAAGCTTTCTTT | CASTSNTEAFF